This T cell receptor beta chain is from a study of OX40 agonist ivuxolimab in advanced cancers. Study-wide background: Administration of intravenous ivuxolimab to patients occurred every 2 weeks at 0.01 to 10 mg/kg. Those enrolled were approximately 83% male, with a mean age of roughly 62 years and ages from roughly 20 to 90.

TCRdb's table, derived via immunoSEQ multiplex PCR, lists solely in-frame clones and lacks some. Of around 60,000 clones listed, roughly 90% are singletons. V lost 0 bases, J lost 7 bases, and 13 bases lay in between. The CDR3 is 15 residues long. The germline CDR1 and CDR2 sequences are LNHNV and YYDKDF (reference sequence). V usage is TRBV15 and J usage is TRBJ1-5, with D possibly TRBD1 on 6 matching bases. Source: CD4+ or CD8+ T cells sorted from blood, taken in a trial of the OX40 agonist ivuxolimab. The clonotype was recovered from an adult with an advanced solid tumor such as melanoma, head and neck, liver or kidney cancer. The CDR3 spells CATSRDQGPGQPQHF. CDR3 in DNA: TGTGCCACCAGCAGAGATCAGGGGCCGGGGCAGCCCCAGCATTTT.